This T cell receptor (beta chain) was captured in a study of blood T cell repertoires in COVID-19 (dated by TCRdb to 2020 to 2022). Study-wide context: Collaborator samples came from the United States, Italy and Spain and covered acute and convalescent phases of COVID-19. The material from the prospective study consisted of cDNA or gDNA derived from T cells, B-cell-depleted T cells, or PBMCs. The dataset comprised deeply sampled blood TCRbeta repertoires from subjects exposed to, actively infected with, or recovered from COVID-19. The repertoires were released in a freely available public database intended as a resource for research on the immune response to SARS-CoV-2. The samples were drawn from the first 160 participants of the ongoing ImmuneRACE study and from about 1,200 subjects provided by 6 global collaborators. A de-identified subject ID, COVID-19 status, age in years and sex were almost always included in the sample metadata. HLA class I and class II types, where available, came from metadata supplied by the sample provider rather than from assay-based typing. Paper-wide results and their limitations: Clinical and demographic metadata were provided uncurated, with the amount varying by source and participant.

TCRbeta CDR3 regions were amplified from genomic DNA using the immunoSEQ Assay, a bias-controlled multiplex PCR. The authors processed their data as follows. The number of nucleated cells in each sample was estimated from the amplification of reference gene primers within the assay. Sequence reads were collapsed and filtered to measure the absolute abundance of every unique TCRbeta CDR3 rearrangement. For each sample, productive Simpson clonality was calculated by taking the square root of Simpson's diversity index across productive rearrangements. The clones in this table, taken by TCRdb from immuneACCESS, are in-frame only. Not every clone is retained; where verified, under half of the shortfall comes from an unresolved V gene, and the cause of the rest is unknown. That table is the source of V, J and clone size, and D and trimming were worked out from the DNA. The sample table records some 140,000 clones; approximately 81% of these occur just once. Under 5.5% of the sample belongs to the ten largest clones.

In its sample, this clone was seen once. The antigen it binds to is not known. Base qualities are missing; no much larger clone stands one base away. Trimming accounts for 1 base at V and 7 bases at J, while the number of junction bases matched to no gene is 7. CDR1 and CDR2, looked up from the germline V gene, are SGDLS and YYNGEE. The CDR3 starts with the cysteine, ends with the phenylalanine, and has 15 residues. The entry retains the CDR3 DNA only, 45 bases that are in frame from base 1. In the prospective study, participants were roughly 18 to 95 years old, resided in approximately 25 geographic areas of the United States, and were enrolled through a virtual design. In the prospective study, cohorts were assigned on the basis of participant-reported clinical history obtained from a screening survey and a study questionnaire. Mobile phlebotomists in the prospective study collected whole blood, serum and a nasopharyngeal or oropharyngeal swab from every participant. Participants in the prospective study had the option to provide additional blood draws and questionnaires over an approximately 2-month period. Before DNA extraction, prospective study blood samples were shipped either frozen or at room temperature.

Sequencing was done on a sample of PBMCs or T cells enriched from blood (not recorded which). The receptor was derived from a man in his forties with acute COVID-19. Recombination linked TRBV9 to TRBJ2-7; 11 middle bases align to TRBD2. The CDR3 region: CASSVQLAGVDEQYF. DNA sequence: TGTGCCAGCAGCGTACAACTAGCGGGAGTGGATGAGCAGTACTTC.